Each of the 31 T cell receptor beta chains below was sequenced from the same sample in a study of control samples from healthy donors and cancer patients. Assay used: immunoSEQ multiplex PCR; TCRdb lists only in-frame clones, some missing. The profile shows 100,000 to 150,000 clones, roughly 95% of them singletons. Source material: blood. Receptor source: a man between 25 and 39 years old in good health.

The J gene is TRBJ1-3, the V gene TRBV18; D gene ambiguous. V was clipped by 2 bases and J by 4 bases, with 12 bases between them. The CDR3 is made up of 15 amino acids. Germline CDR1 is KGHSH and CDR2 is LQKENI. The CDR3 DNA sequence: TGTGCCAGCTCACCAGGGCAGATAACGGGAAACACCATATATTTT. This encodes CASSPGQITGNTIYF.

The gene calls are TRBV2 and TRBJ1-5; D is unresolved. Germline-derived CDR1 and CDR2 are SNHLY and FYNNEI. Deletions cut 1 base from V and 5 bases from J, with 15 bases between. The CDR3 totals 16 residues. The CDR3 region has the DNA TGTGCCAGCAGTGAAGACTGGCAGGTCCACTATCAGCCCCAGCATTTT. Protein product: CASSEDWQVHYQPQHF.

The chain uses TRBV6-2 or TRBV6-3 and TRBJ1-6, with 7 bases fitting TRBD1. This CDR3 has 15 residues. Germline assignment: CDR1 MNHEY and CDR2 SVGEGT. Trimming took 4 bases from V and 4 from J; bases not matched to a gene: 4. CDR3 sequence (DNA): TGTGCCAGCAGTTTCCCGGGACAGTATAATTCACCCCTCCACTTT. Its protein is CASSFPGQYNSPLHF.

The chain combines TRBV27 with TRBJ1-1, with TRBD1 matching over 9 bases. This CDR3 spans 15 amino acids. V lost 6 bases and J lost 0; bases outside the gene matches: 5. CDR1 MNHEY and CDR2 SMNVEV come from the germline V gene (reference sequence). The CDR3: CASRGQGIMNTEAFF. In nucleotides, the CDR3 is TGTGCCAGCAGGGGACAGGGTATCATGAACACTGAAGCTTTCTTT.

V usage is TRBV5-4 and J usage is TRBJ1-2; the D gene is possibly TRBD1 (5 bases). The CDR3 totals 15 residues. CDR1 and CDR2 from the germline V gene are SGHNT and YYREEE (reference sequence). Trimming removed 4 bases from V and 4 bases from J, with 17 bases in between. The CDR3 protein is CASSLDTLVVYGYTF. CDR3 DNA sequence: TGTGCCAGCAGCCTGGACACACTCGTAGTCTATGGCTACACCTTC. Using reference TRBV5-4 and TRBJ1-2 for the parts outside the CDR3, the full variable domain is ETGVTQSPTHLIKTRGQQVTLRCSSQSGHNTVSWYQQALGQGPQFIFQYYREEENGRGNFPPRFSGLQFPNYSSELNVNALELDDSALYLCASSLDTLVVYGYTFGSGTRLTVV.

This clone was observed a handful of times. This chain joins TRBV4-1 and TRBJ1-4; D not resolved. The V gene lost 5 bases and the J gene lost 8 bases, with 12 bases spanning the gap. CDR1 and CDR2 (germline): MGHRA, YSYEKL. This CDR3 has 13 amino acids. CDR3: CASSYEKWEKLFF. CDR3 sequence (DNA): TGCGCCAGCAGCTACGAAAAGTGGGAAAAACTGTTTTTT.

The V gene is TRBV5-4, the J gene TRBJ2-1; D may be TRBD2 (7 bases). V lost 1 base, J lost 7 bases, and 21 bases lay in between. The CDR3 covers 17 residues. In germline, CDR1 is SGHNT, CDR2 YYREEE (reference sequence). The CDR3 loop reads CASSLSKLAGAGNEQFF. The CDR3 DNA follows: TGTGCCAGCAGCTTGTCCAAACTGGCGGGGGCTGGGAATGAGCAGTTCTTC.

This clone was counted once. The chain joins TRBV27 to TRBJ1-5; D is unresolved. CDR1 MNHEY and CDR2 SMNVEV come from the germline V gene (reference sequence). This CDR3 has 15 amino acids. Trimming took off 5 bases at V and 6 bases at J, with 17 bases between the two ends. Written as DNA, the CDR3 is TGTGCCAGCAGTCCCCGTGTGGGAGGGAGTCAGCCCCAGCATTTT. Protein product: CASSPRVGGSQPQHF.

CDR3 nucleotides: TGCGCCAGCAGCCAAGGGGAGCGGGGGGGATCCTACGAGCAGTACTTC. Its translation: CASSQGERGGSYEQYF. This rearrangement joins TRBV4-3 to TRBJ2-7, with 10 bases fitting TRBD2. CDR3 length: 16 residues. Trimming at V came to 1 base and at J to 1 base, leaving 4 bases not matched to a gene. Germline V CDR1 and CDR2: LGHNA, YSLEER.

The rearrangement joins TRBV24-1 to TRBJ2-1; D gene ambiguous. V lost 4 bases and J 7 bases, leaving 13 bases between the germline ends. The CDR3 sequence is 14 residues long. CDR1 is KGHDR, CDR2 SFDVKD, per germline. CDR3: CATSESNKGNEQFF. The CDR3 DNA reads TGTGCCACCAGTGAATCAAATAAGGGAAATGAGCAGTTCTTC.

This chain connects TRBV30 to TRBJ1-4, with TRBD1 matching 9 bases. There are 15 residues in the CDR3. The trim removed 5 bases at V and 8 bases at J, leaving 12 bases unmatched. Germline CDR1 GTSNPN, CDR2 SVGIG (reference sequence). CDR3 bases: TGTGCCTGGGGGGCGCGGCGGGACAGGGACGAAAAACTGTTTTTT. Translation gives CAWGARRDRDEKLFF.

This chain connects TRBV15 to TRBJ2-7; 11 bases line up with TRBD2. Germline loops: CDR1 LNHNV, CDR2 YYDKDF (reference sequence). The CDR3 is made up of 15 amino acids. Trimming removed 3 bases from V and 3 bases from J; junction bases left unmatched: 4. The CDR3 nucleotides are TGTGCCACCAGCAGGGCTAGCGGGGGGTTCTACGAGCAGTACTTC. Translating gives CATSRASGGFYEQYF.

The chain carries TRBV19 and TRBJ2-1, with D possibly being TRBD1 (6 bases). The CDR3 totals 15 residues. The V gene's germline CDR1 is LNHDA and CDR2 SQIVND (reference sequence). The V end was cut by 6 bases, the J end by 0 bases, with 12 bases between. This chain's CDR3 is CASSATGSSYNEQFF. The CDR3 DNA sequence: TGTGCCAGTAGCGCTACAGGGAGCTCCTACAATGAGCAGTTCTTC.

This chain uses TRBV28 with TRBJ2-7, with TRBD1 matching over 11 bases. Looked up from germline, CDR1 is MDHEN and CDR2 is SYDVKM. The V segment lost 5 bases and the J segment 3 bases; nucleotides outside the gene matches: 6. The CDR3 loop spans 15 amino acids. CDR3 DNA sequence: TGTGCCAGCAGTACCCCCGGGACAGGGGGCTACGAGCAGTACTTC. Residues: CASSTPGTGGYEQYF.

The DNA for the CDR3 is TGTGCCAGCAGCCTTCAGGGGAACACTGAAGCTTTCTTT. Protein: CASSLQGNTEAFF. The chain uses TRBV6-5 and TRBJ1-1; tentatively, D is TRBD1 (5 bases). CDR1 is MNHEY and CDR2 is SVGAGI in the germline V gene. V was trimmed by 6 bases and J by 1 base, leaving 9 bases between them. The CDR3 is 13 residues long.

The J gene is TRBJ2-5, the V gene TRBV27; TRBD2 matches at 8 bases. CDR3 length: 17 residues. V dropped 1 base and J dropped 1; count of bases not matched to a gene: 8. Germline V lookup: CDR1 MNHEY, CDR2 SMNVEV (reference sequence). DNA for the CDR3: TGTGCCAGCAGTTTATTCTCTGGGCGGGGGGCCCAAGAGACCCAGTACTTC. Its translation: CASSLFSGRGAQETQYF.

The J gene is TRBJ1-1, the V gene TRBV2, with a tentative D call TRBD1 (6 bases). The V end lost 7 bases, the J end lost 4 bases, and 16 bases lay between the germline ends. From germline, CDR1 is SNHLY and CDR2 FYNNEI. The CDR3 totals 14 residues. CDR3 residues: CASIGNRAGTEAFF. The DNA of the CDR3 is TGTGCCAGCATTGGAAACAGGGCTGGCACTGAAGCTTTCTTT.

The gene calls are TRBV4-3 and TRBJ2-7; 8 bases map to TRBD2. This CDR3 contains 15 residues. CDR1 is LGHNA, CDR2 YSLEER, per germline. V was clipped by 0 bases and J by 0 bases; unmatched bases: 1. The CDR3: CASSQDTSGSYEQYF. The CDR3 DNA reads TGCGCCAGCAGCCAAGACACTAGCGGCTCCTACGAGCAGTACTTC.

The chain is built from TRBV12-5 and TRBJ2-2; D unresolved. Trimming cost V 0 bases and J 2 bases, with 10 bases left between them. Per germline, CDR1 LGHNT and CDR2 FRNRAP. This CDR3 region has 16 residues. CDR3 nucleotides: TGTGCTAGTGGTTTGGTATTAGCAGCCAACACCGGGGAGCTGTTTTTT. Translated: CASGLVLAANTGELFF. Filled out from reference TRBV12-5 and TRBJ2-2, the complete variable domain reads DARVTQTPRHKVTEMGQEVTMRCQPILGHNTVFWYRQTMMQGLELLAYFRNRAPLDDSGMPKDRFSAEMPDATLATLKIQPSEPRDSAVYFCASGLVLAANTGELFFGEGSRLTVL.

This clone was detected once. The junction differs from germline at one of its ends, possibly a read error. V gene TRBV7-7 combines with J gene TRBJ2-2, with TRBD2 matching 11 bases. The germline V gene encodes CDR1 SSHAT and CDR2 FNYEAQ (reference sequence). The CDR3 extends over 20 amino acids. The CDR3 coding sequence is TGTGCTAGCAGCCTCAACCCCAAACTAGCGGGGGCGCTAAGGGCCGGGGAGCTGTTTTTT. Translated: CASSLNPKLAGALRAGELFF.

The CDR3 protein is CASMGLDSTDTQYF. The CDR3, as DNA: TGCGCCAGCATGGGCCTAGATAGCACAGATACGCAGTATTTT. This chain joins TRBV5-1 and TRBJ2-3, with D unclear. V lost 6 bases to trimming and J lost 0 bases, with 11 bases between them. This CDR3 comprises 14 residues. Germline V lookup: CDR1 SGHRS, CDR2 YFSETQ.

The chain employs TRBV27 and TRBJ1-4; TRBD1 is a possible D gene (6 bases). This CDR3 is built from 17 residues. Germline lookup yields CDR1 MNHEY and CDR2 SMNVEV (reference sequence). V was clipped by 6 bases and J by 8 bases, with 25 bases between them. The CDR3, as DNA: TGTGCCAGCAGCCTCAGGCTAGGGGGGAGTGGGGACGAAAAACTGTTTTTT. This translates into CASSLRLGGSGDEKLFF. The variable domain in full, completed from reference TRBV27 and TRBJ1-4, reads EAQVTQNPRYLITVTGKKLTVTCSQNMNHEYMSWYRQDPGLGLRQIYYSMNVEVTDKGDVPEGYKVSRKEKRNFPLILESPSPNQTSLYFCASSLRLGGSGDEKLFFGSGTQLSVL.

This chain links TRBV7-9 with TRBJ2-7; possible D gene TRBD2, 5 bases. Trimming stripped 4 bases from V and 6 bases from J, with 7 bases between. CDR3 size: 11 residues. The germline CDR1 and CDR2 sequences are SEHNR and FQNEAQ (reference sequence). The CDR3 coding sequence is TGTGCCAGCAGCTCTACTAGCGAGCAGTACTTC. Translating it yields CASSSTSEQYF.

This clone came up once. The gene calls are TRBV7-2 and TRBJ2-3, with 9 bases lining up with TRBD2. J was trimmed by 1 base and V by 2 bases; bases with no gene match: 4. Germline CDR1 is SGHTA and CDR2 is FQGNSA. This CDR3 has 16 amino acids. The CDR3 DNA follows: TGTGCCAGCAGCTTAATTGGCGGGGGGGGCACAGATACGCAGTATTTT. Amino acids: CASSLIGGGGTDTQYF.

The rearrangement uses TRBV4-3 and TRBJ1-1; D is uncertain. CDR1 is LGHNA and CDR2 is YSLEER in the germline V gene. Trimming shortened V by 1 base and J by 3 bases, and 6 bases separated the two germline ends. This CDR3 has 13 amino acids. CDR3 DNA sequence: TGCGCCAGCAGCCAAGTGGGAGACACTGAAGCTTTCTTT. This gives the protein CASSQVGDTEAFF.

This clone was counted between two and nine times. This sequence joins TRBV7-2 and TRBJ1-5; possibly TRBD1 for D (6 bases). V shed 6 bases and J shed 7 bases, with 16 bases lying between them. Germline V gene sequence: CDR1 SGHTA, CDR2 FQGNSA. CDR3 length equals 14 residues. The CDR3 nucleotides are TGTGCCAGCAGTCCTACAGGGACGGGACAGCCCCAGCATTTT. Its protein product is CASSPTGTGQPQHF. The full variable domain, its missing parts supplied by reference TRBV7-2 and TRBJ1-5, is GAGVSQSPSNKVTEKGKDVELRCDPISGHTALYWYRQSLGQGLEFLIYFQGNSAPDKSGLPSDRFSAERTGGSVSTLTIQRTQQEDSAVYLCASSPTGTGQPQHFGDGTRLSIL.

The chain is built from TRBV5-4 and TRBJ2-2, with D possibly being TRBD1 (6 bases). Germline-derived CDR1 and CDR2 are SGHNT and YYREEE (reference sequence). Trimming stripped 3 bases from V and 1 base from J, with 13 bases between. The CDR3 has 16 residues. CDR3 nucleotides: TGTGCCAGCAGCTCTTTTGGGGGCGAGAACACCGGGGAGCTGTTTTTT. Translated, it gives CASSSFGGENTGELFF.

The chain carries TRBV5-4 and TRBJ1-4; D is ambiguous. V lost 1 base and J 3 bases, leaving 7 bases between the germline ends. The CDR3 consists of 14 residues. Germline CDR1 is SGHNT and CDR2 is YYREEE (reference sequence). CDR3 nucleotides: TGTGCCAGCAGCTTGAATCAGCCTAATGAAAAACTGTTTTTT. Encoded protein: CASSLNQPNEKLFF.

This clone showed up just once. V is TRBV19 and J is TRBJ1-3; 12 positions match TRBD1. V gave up 5 bases and J gave up 4 bases; unmatched junction bases: 15. Germline V gene data show CDR1 as LNHDA and CDR2 as SQIVND (reference sequence). The CDR3 covers 19 residues. CDR3: CASSSRDRGQGTTGNTIYF. CDR3 sequence (DNA): TGTGCCAGTAGTTCCCGGGACAGGGGGCAGGGAACAACGGGAAACACCATATATTTT.

The chain couples TRBV27 to TRBJ2-3; D possibly uses TRBD1 or TRBD2 (5 bases each). The CDR3 loop spans 16 amino acids. The V end was cut by 5 bases, the J end by 0 bases, with 15 bases between. CDR1 is MNHEY and CDR2 is SMNVEV in the germline V gene (reference sequence). The CDR3 nucleotides read TGTGCCAGCAGTCTCGGATTCGGGGCTAGCACAGATACGCAGTATTTT. Its protein product is CASSLGFGASTDTQYF.

The chain uses TRBV2 and TRBJ1-3; D is unresolved. This CDR3 has 15 residues. Germline CDR1 SNHLY, CDR2 FYNNEI. The V and J ends lost 3 bases and 0 bases respectively, with 9 bases between them. CDR3 loop: CASSEGQSSGNTIYF. The CDR3 coding sequence is TGTGCCAGCAGTGAGGGCCAGAGCTCTGGAAACACCATATATTTT.